This section outlines one T cell receptor (beta chain) sequence together with its context. Its antigen remains unknown. A junction end diverges from the germline sequence, so it may reflect a read error. The data were taken from a study of response to subunit inactivated influenza vaccine. TCRdb ran MiXCR on the RT-PCR reads and lists one entry per CDR3 protein. The table has hundreds of thousands of distinct CDR3 sequences, around 13% seen once. Points from the study as a whole: Authors suggested each seasonal influenza vaccination recruits few new T cells.

CDR1 is MNHEY, CDR2 SMNVEV, per germline (reference sequence). The CDR3 has 14 residues. The input for sequencing was PBMCs from blood, taken about 40 days after vaccination. The source is a man in his fifties who received an inactivated influenza vaccine. The chain employs TRBV27 and TRBJ2-7; D unclear. For the CDR3, the DNA is TGTGCCCGCAGTTTAGGCAGAAACTCCTACGAGCAGTACTTC. Translation gives CARSLGRNSYEQYF.